This T cell receptor (beta chain) was profiled in a study of regulatory T cells in long-lasting Graves disease. Overall study findings and caveats: Accuracy was perhaps lowered by the small sample size.

A remark on this clonotype: What it binds is not known.

The sample's time point: newly diagnosed GD, antithyroid drugs for less than 3 months. RNA isolated from PBMCs was used to make the TCR library. Investigators report Graves' disease was diagnosed under American Thyroid Association guidelines. According to the study, TCR beta libraries were built with iRepertoire HTBI primers and CDR3-region Arm-PCR. TCRdb analysed the multiplex PCR reads with MiXCR anew, one entry per CDR3 protein. The sample has 350,000 to 450,000 distinct CDR3 sequences; over 9.5% are singletons. These sequences were also reported in another study, on T cells in Graves' hyperthyroidism and ophthalmopathy. Per that paper: Used for diagnoses were clinical symptoms, serum thyroxine and TRAb, thyroid ultrasound and orbital computed tomography. During a first-round RT-PCR of the TCR CDR3, the HTBI primer set was used.

The source was peripheral blood mononuclear cells (PBMCs), collected at new diagnosis, from a patient treated with antithyroid drugs. The source of this sequence is a woman aged 18-30 years with Graves disease.

CDR3 sequence: CASSLRDRGLAEAFF. For the CDR3, the DNA is TGTGCCAGCAGCCTACGAGATCGGGGTTTGGCTGAAGCTTTCTTT. The chain couples TRBV4-2 to TRBJ1-1; D unclear. The germline CDR1 and CDR2 sequences are LGHNA and YNFKEQ. Trimming cost V 4 bases and J 6 bases, with 18 bases left between them. CDR3 size: 15 residues.